The next 27 T cell receptor beta chains were all read from a single sample in a study of T cells in women clearing cervical HPV infection. Only in-frame clones appear in the TCRdb table, and some are missing; sequencing was by immunoSEQ multiplex PCR. The sample's table shows around 46,000 clones. The sample was blood buffy coat. These receptors were taken from a woman between 18 and 70 years old with a cervical HPV16 infection that either progressed to CIN3+ or cleared (not recorded which).

Of note for this clone: Read coverage stops 3 residues before the CDR3 terminus; the germline J gene supplies the remainder. The genes are TRBV7-8 and TRBJ1-1, with D possibly being TRBD1 (5 bases). Trimming removed 2 bases from V and 1 base from J, with 14 bases in between. This CDR3 has 16 amino acids. The germline V gene encodes CDR1 SGHVS and CDR2 FQNEAQ. CDR3 bases read: TGTGCCAGCAGCTTATACGAGGGGCTGCGGAACACTGAA. It is translated as CASSLYEGLRNTE. The entire CDR3 protein is CASSLYEGLRNTEAFF.

Comment on this clone: Read data end 3 residues before the CDR3 end; the end is taken from the germline J gene. The rearrangement links TRBV7-9 to TRBJ2-2, with no clear D. Trimming took 3 bases from V and 4 from J, leaving 6 bases between them. The CDR3 has 13 amino acids. Germline CDR1 and CDR2: SEHNR and FQNEAQ (reference sequence). The CDR3 loop reads CASSFSGTGELFF. The covered CDR3 bases are TGTGCCAGCAGCTTCTCCGGCACCGGGGAG.

Details on this clone: The read comes to an end 3 residues before the CDR3 does, leaving the germline J gene to fill in the end. This sample includes further DNA sequences coding for the same CDR3. This chain links TRBV20-1 with TRBJ2-3, with 10 nucleotides matching TRBD2. From germline, CDR1 is DFQATT and CDR2 SNEGSKA (reference sequence). The CDR3 is 15 residues long. The J segment lost 3 bases and the V segment lost 6 bases, leaving 9 bases of the junction unmatched. CDR3 bases read: TGCAGTGCACCGCTACTAGCGGGGAGTACAGATACG. Protein sequence: CSAPLLAGSTDT. The full CDR3 protein reads CSAPLLAGSTDTQYF.

With regard to this clone: The read ends 3 residues shy of where the CDR3 ends; the end is completed using the germline J gene. This chain links TRBV2 with TRBJ1-4; possibly TRBD1 for D (5 bases). Germline V CDR1 and CDR2: SNHLY, FYNNEI. The CDR3 covers 15 residues. Trimming stripped 6 bases from V and 7 bases from J, with 18 bases between. The CDR3 bases that were read are TGTGCCAGCAGCAGGGAGCAGGACCGACTTGAAAAA. Translated, it gives CASSREQDRLEK. The whole CDR3 reads CASSREQDRLEKLFF.

About this clone itself: The read terminates 3 residues ahead of where the CDR3 ends, so the germline J gene completes it. The chain is built from TRBV7-2 and TRBJ1-1; tentatively, D is TRBD1 (6 bases). Germline loops: CDR1 SGHTA, CDR2 FQGNSA. The CDR3 sequence is 13 residues long. Incomplete CDR3 DNA: TGTGCCAGCTGTAGGGGGTTAGGAGATACG. Residues: CASCRGLGDT. In full, the CDR3 reads CASCRGLGDTAFF.

A note on this clone: Coverage ceases 3 residues before the CDR3 finishes, and the germline J gene fills in the end. The V and J genes are TRBV10-1 and TRBJ2-2; D unresolved. The V gene's germline CDR1 is WNHNN and CDR2 SYGVQD (reference sequence). The CDR3 contains 13 residues. The part of the CDR3 DNA that was read is TGCGCCAGCAGTGAAGGGCAGAATGAAAAG. Its protein is CASSEGQNEK. In full, the CDR3 is CASSEGQNEKLFF.

About this clone itself: The read ends 3 residues early relative to the CDR3; the germline J gene fills the gap. The chain is built from TRBV6-1 and TRBJ1-2; TRBD1 is a possible D gene (6 bases). The V gene's germline CDR1 is MNHNS and CDR2 SASEGT. This CDR3 has 15 amino acids. V was clipped by 3 bases and J by 7 bases, with 18 bases between them. CDR3 bases read: TGTGCCAGCAGTGAGGGAAGCAGGGGTAAGGGTGGC. Translating it yields CASSEGSRGKGG. The CDR3 reads in full as CASSEGSRGKGGYTF.

On this clone itself: The read halts 3 residues ahead of the CDR3 end, with the missing end drawn from the germline J gene. The chain carries TRBV30 and TRBJ1-1; 12 nucleotides agree with TRBD1. This CDR3 spans 14 amino acids. Germline loops: CDR1 GTSNPN, CDR2 SVGIG (reference sequence). Unmatched junction bases numbered 4, after V lost 4 bases and J lost 4 bases. The DNA read from the CDR3 is TGTGCCTGGAATAGGGGACAGGGGGCCACTGAA. The encoded protein is CAWNRGQGATE. The full-length CDR3 reads as CAWNRGQGATEAFF.

With respect to this clone: The CDR3 end lies 3 residues beyond the end of the read and is filled in from the germline J gene. The chain has TRBV5-1 and TRBJ1-1, with D perhaps matching TRBD1 (6 bases). Trimming removed 4 bases from V and 0 bases from J, with 10 bases in between. This CDR3 spans 14 amino acids. Germline V gene lookup returns CDR1 SGHRS and CDR2 YFSETQ. CDR3 in amino acids: CASSRTAMNTEAFF. The CDR3 bases that were read are TGCGCCAGCAGCAGGACAGCAATGAACACTGAA.

For this clone: The CDR3 is cut off 3 residues early in the read; its end comes from the germline J gene. The chain uses TRBV2 and TRBJ2-1, with TRBD1 identical over 7 bases. Germline CDR1 reads SNHLY; CDR2 reads FYNNEI. The CDR3 spans 14 residues. J was trimmed by 6 bases and V by 7 bases; bases with no gene match: 9. Incomplete CDR3 DNA: TGTGCCAGCAAGGTGGGGACAGCGACCAATGAG. Encoded protein: CASKVGTATNE. The full CDR3 is CASKVGTATNEQFF.

Details on this clone: The read terminates 3 residues before the CDR3 end, so the remaining end is supplied by the germline J gene. This sequence joins TRBV19 and TRBJ2-5; 7 positions match TRBD2. The germline V gene has CDR1 LNHDA and CDR2 SQIVND (reference sequence). The CDR3 covers 15 residues. With 2 bases clipped from V and 5 bases from J, the junction kept 8 bases outside the gene matches. Incomplete CDR3 DNA: TGTGCCAGTAGTATATGGGGGGGGGTTACGGAGACC. Amino acids: CASSIWGGVTET. The complete CDR3 sequence is CASSIWGGVTETQYF.

As for this clone: The CDR3 end falls 3 residues outside the read, so it is completed with the germline J gene. This rearrangement joins TRBV5-1 to TRBJ1-2, with D possibly being TRBD1 (5 bases). This CDR3 has 14 amino acids. V lost 4 bases and J lost 2, with 12 bases in between. CDR1 and CDR2 (germline): SGHRS, YFSETQ. Incomplete CDR3 DNA: TGCGCCAGCAGCAGTGGAGACAGCAACTATGGC. Translated, it gives CASSSGDSNYG. The complete CDR3 protein is CASSSGDSNYGYTF. The full variable domain, rest sourced from reference TRBV5-1 and TRBJ1-2, is KAGVTQTPRYLIKTRGQQVTLSCSPISGHRSVSWYQQTPGQGLQFLFEYFSETQRNKGNFPGRFSGRQFSNSRSEMNVSTLELGDSALYLCASSSGDSNYGYTFGSGTRLTVV.

Note on this clone: The observed sequence ends 3 residues before the CDR3 terminus, with the missing tail filled in from the germline J gene. The V call is TRBV11-2, the J call TRBJ2-1; 10 positions match TRBD2. With 2 bases clipped from V and 2 bases from J, the junction kept 0 bases outside the gene matches. Germline CDR1 SGHAT, CDR2 FQNNGV. The CDR3 consists of 15 residues. CDR3 residues: CASSLTSGAYNEQFF. Incomplete CDR3 DNA: TGTGCCAGCAGCTTAACTAGCGGGGCCTACAATGAG.

Comment on this clone: Read coverage stops 3 residues before the CDR3 terminus; the germline J gene supplies the remainder. This chain uses TRBV5-8 with TRBJ2-7; 8 nucleotides agree with TRBD1. V shed 0 bases and J 2 bases; nucleotides not matched to a gene: 4. The CDR3 runs 15 residues. The germline CDR1 and CDR2 sequences are SGHTS and YDEGEE. The CDR3 sequence is CASSLGQGLAYEQYF. The CDR3 bases that were read are TGTGCCAGCAGCTTGGGACAGGGGCTTGCCTACGAG. Full variable domain (remainder filled in from reference TRBV5-8 and TRBJ2-7): EAGVTQSPTHLIKTRGQQATLRCSPISGHTSVYWYQQALGLGLQFLLWYDEGEERNRGNFPPRFSGRQFPNYSSELNVNALELEDSALYLCASSLGQGLAYEQYFGPGTRLTVT.

With regard to this clone: The CDR3 end is not reached by the read, which stops 3 residues before it; the germline J gene fills it in. The chain is built from TRBV19 and TRBJ2-1, with 13 bases aligning to TRBD2. V dropped 4 bases and J dropped 4; count of bases not matched to a gene: 1. CDR1 and CDR2 from the germline V gene are LNHDA and SQIVND (reference sequence). This CDR3 is built from 15 residues. The covered CDR3 bases are TGTGCCAGTAGTAGGGGACTAGCGGGGTACAATGAG. As protein: CASSRGLAGYNE. The CDR3, in full, reads CASSRGLAGYNEQFF.

With regard to this clone: The sequenced fragment ends 3 residues before the CDR3 boundary, so the rest is inferred from the germline J gene. The rearrangement uses TRBV2 and TRBJ2-1; 7 positions match TRBD2. V lost 3 bases and J lost 8; bases outside the gene matches: 10. Germline V gene lookup returns CDR1 SNHLY and CDR2 FYNNEI. The CDR3 sequence is 15 residues long. The CDR3: CASSEFGGGSDEQFF. The CDR3 bases that were read are TGTGCCAGCAGTGAGTTTGGCGGGGGTTCTGATGAG.

Worth noting for this clone: The sequenced fragment ends 3 residues before the CDR3 boundary, so the rest is inferred from the germline J gene. The chain employs TRBV30 and TRBJ1-4, with D perhaps matching TRBD1 (5 bases). CDR1 is GTSNPN, CDR2 SVGIG, per germline (reference sequence). The CDR3 covers 14 residues. CDR3 loop: CAWSGAPGANVLFF. Incomplete CDR3 DNA: TGTGCCTGGAGTGGGGCCCCTGGGGCCAACGTA.

The sequenced part of the CDR3 DNA is TGTGCCAGCACTGGTGACACCAACGTA. Residues: CASTGDTNV. The full CDR3 reads CASTGDTNVLFF. The V and J genes are TRBV7-9 and TRBJ1-4; D is unresolved. The read ends 3 residues early relative to the CDR3; the germline J gene fills the gap. Germline V gene lookup returns CDR1 SEHNR and CDR2 FQNEAQ (reference sequence). CDR3 length: 12 residues. Filled out from reference TRBV7-9 and TRBJ1-4, the complete variable domain reads DTGVSQNPRHKITKRGQNVTFRCDPISEHNRLYWYRQTLGQGPEFLTYFQNEAQLEKSRLLSDRFSAERPKGSFSTLEIQRTEQGDSAMYLCASTGDTNVLFFGSGTQLSVL.

In the case of this clone: Sequencing ends 3 residues short of the CDR3 end; the germline J gene provides the rest. The chain is built from TRBV7-9 and TRBJ1-5, with a weak D call TRBD1 (6 bases). In germline, CDR1 is SEHNR, CDR2 FQNEAQ (reference sequence). This CDR3 has 14 residues. Trimming took off 4 bases at V and 3 bases at J, with 10 bases between the two ends. The CDR3 loop is CASSYTGNNQPQHF. CDR3 DNA (partial): TGTGCCAGCAGCTACACAGGGAACAATCAGCCC. The full variable domain, rest sourced from reference TRBV7-9 and TRBJ1-5, is DTGVSQNPRHKITKRGQNVTFRCDPISEHNRLYWYRQTLGQGPEFLTYFQNEAQLEKSRLLSDRFSAERPKGSFSTLEIQRTEQGDSAMYLCASSYTGNNQPQHFGDGTRLSIL.

With regard to this clone: The observed sequence ends 3 residues before the CDR3 terminus, with the missing tail filled in from the germline J gene. The chain uses TRBV6-2 or TRBV6-3 and TRBJ2-2; perhaps TRBD1 as D (5 bases). CDR1 is MNHEY, CDR2 SVGEGT, per germline. Trimming took 2 bases from V and 3 from J, leaving 16 bases between them. This CDR3 contains 17 residues. The chain's CDR3 is CASSYVRDEDYTGELFF. The part of the CDR3 DNA that was read is TGTGCCAGCAGTTACGTCAGGGATGAAGATTACACCGGGGAG.

As to this clone: The CDR3 is cut off 3 residues early in the read; its end comes from the germline J gene. The gene calls are TRBV7-8 and TRBJ2-6, with D maybe TRBD2 (6 bases). Trimming left V 4 bases short and J 4 bases short, with 20 bases between. Germline V gene data show CDR1 as SGHVS and CDR2 as FQNEAQ. This CDR3 comprises 18 residues. The CDR3 loop is CASSSGLHRTWGANVLTF. The DNA read from the CDR3 is TGTGCCAGCAGCTCGGGACTCCATAGGACTTGGGGGGCCAACGTC.

Points on this clone: The read comes to an end 3 residues before the CDR3 does, leaving the germline J gene to fill in the end. The chain employs TRBV20-1 and TRBJ2-3, with TRBD2 identical over 9 bases. The germline gives CDR1 DFQATT, CDR2 SNEGSKA (reference sequence). The CDR3 is 15 amino acids. V shed 6 bases, J shed 1 base, and the junction held 8 bases outside the gene matches. The CDR3 bases that were read are TGCAGTGCACCCTCCCAGCGGGGGGGCACAGATACG. Protein: CSAPSQRGGTDT. The entire CDR3 protein reads CSAPSQRGGTDTQYF.

For this clone: The read stops 3 residues short of the end of the CDR3; the missing end is completed from the germline J gene. The genes are TRBV19 and TRBJ1-4, with 7 bases aligning to TRBD1. The CDR3 length is 17 residues. Germline V gene data show CDR1 as LNHDA and CDR2 as SQIVND (reference sequence). CDR3 DNA, as far as it was read: TGTGCCAGTAGTATGGAGGGGGCGAATCCCTATAATTCACCA. It yields the protein CASSMEGANPYNSP. The whole CDR3 region reads CASSMEGANPYNSPLFF.

CDR3 loop: CASSLAIADSYNEQFF. CDR3 bases read: TGTGCCAGCAGCTTAGCGATAGCGGATTCCTACAATGAG. The chain couples TRBV13 to TRBJ2-1; D is possibly TRBD2 (6 bases). The CDR3 extends 3 residues past the end of the read, so its final part is completed from the germline J gene. Trimming shortened V by 1 base and J by 1 base, and 11 bases separated the two germline ends. Germline V gene lookup returns CDR1 PRHDT and CDR2 FYEKMQ (reference sequence). The CDR3 covers 16 residues.

Comment on this clone: The CDR3 end lies 3 residues beyond the end of the read and is filled in from the germline J gene. The chain joins TRBV30 to TRBJ2-4, with 7 bases identical to TRBD1. The V gene's germline CDR1 is GTSNPN and CDR2 SVGIG (reference sequence). The CDR3 runs 13 residues. CDR3 loop: CAWSGQGSQPQYF. The sequenced part of the CDR3 DNA is TGTGCCTGGAGTGGACAGGGAAGTCAGCCT.

The CDR3 sequence is CASSIYRNTEAFF. The CDR3 bases that were read are TGTGCCAGTAGTATATATAGGAACACTGAA. The rearrangement joins TRBV19 to TRBJ1-1; D is unresolved. The CDR3 end falls 3 residues outside the read, so it is completed with the germline J gene. The CDR3 is 13 residues long. V lost 2 bases and J 1 base, leaving 5 bases between the germline ends. CDR1 LNHDA and CDR2 SQIVND come from the germline V gene (reference sequence).

About this clone: The read is 3 residues too short to cover the CDR3 end, so that end is filled in from the germline J gene. The chain couples TRBV6-2 or TRBV6-3 to TRBJ1-2, with a tentative D call TRBD1 (6 bases). Per the germline V gene, CDR1 is MNHEY and CDR2 is SVGEGT. V was shortened by 1 base and J by 2 bases, with 17 bases between the two germline ends. This CDR3 is built from 17 residues. Incomplete CDR3 DNA: TGTGCCAGCAGTTACTACGGGGCAGGGGCCCCCAACTATGGC. As protein: CASSYYGAGAPNYG. The entire CDR3 is CASSYYGAGAPNYGYTF.